These 9 T cell receptor beta chains were sequenced from one sample in a study of blood T cell repertoires in COVID-19 (dated by TCRdb to between 2020 and 2021). Library preparation was by the immunoSEQ multiplex PCR assay. TCRdb provides this immuneACCESS table in a form limited to in-frame rearrangements. Some clones are lacking; in checked studies, under half of them reflect an unresolved V gene, and why the rest are absent is not known. This sample holds approximately 210,000 clones; roughly 79% were observed only once. 15% of the sample is taken by the ten largest. Sequencing used PBMCs or T cells enriched from blood (not recorded which). These receptors were taken from a man between 40 and 49 years old who had recovered from COVID-19.

V and J are TRBV3-1 (or the pseudogene TRBV3-2) and TRBJ1-2; 8 bases are shared with TRBD1. J lost 8 bases, V lost 7 bases, and 6 bases had no gene match. Per the germline V gene, CDR1 is LGHDT and CDR2 is YNNKEL (reference sequence). The CDR3 is made up of 12 amino acids. Written as DNA, the CDR3 is TGTGCCAGCATGACAGGGGAAAGCGGCTACACCTTC. Translation: CASMTGESGYTF.

The chain employs TRBV5-1 and TRBJ2-7; D gene ambiguous. Germline lookup yields CDR1 SGHRS and CDR2 YFSETQ. The CDR3 sequence is 13 residues long. V lost 1 base and J 3 bases, leaving 8 bases between the germline ends. The CDR3 here is CASSLIADYEQYF. The CDR3 coding sequence is TGCGCCAGCAGCTTGATCGCGGACTACGAGCAGTACTTC.

The J gene is TRBJ2-1, the V gene TRBV7-2; TRBD2 is a possible D gene (7 bases). CDR1 is SGHTA and CDR2 is FQGNSA in the germline V gene. The CDR3 has 16 amino acids. Trimming left V 7 bases short and J 4 bases short, with 20 bases between. Here the CDR3 reads CASNLGGGGPYNEQFF. CDR3 in DNA: TGTGCCAGCAACTTGGGGGGCGGGGGCCCGTACAATGAGCAGTTCTTC.

This chain joins TRBV30 and TRBJ1-3; perhaps TRBD1 as D (5 bases). Germline-derived CDR1 and CDR2 are GTSNPN and SVGIG (reference sequence). The CDR3 spans 13 residues. V shed 5 bases and J shed 4 bases, with 12 bases lying between them. CDR3 sequence (DNA): TGTGCCTGGGGGGCCCAGGGCGGAAACACCATATATTTT. It yields the protein CAWGAQGGNTIYF. The variable domain in full, with the rest retrieved from reference TRBV30 and TRBJ1-3, is SQTIHQWPATLVQPVGSPLSLECTVEGTSNPNLYWYRQAAGRGLQLLFYSVGIGQISSEVPQNLSASRPQDRQFILSSKKLLLSDSGFYLCAWGAQGGNTIYFGEGSWLTVV.

The chain has TRBV21-1 and TRBJ1-6. TRBV21-1 is a pseudogene. The CDR3 totals 13 residues. CDR3 nucleotides: TGTGCCAGCCCGGCGGGGGATAATTCACCCCTCCACTTT. Translation gives CASPAGDNSPLHF.

The chain uses TRBV28 and TRBJ1-1; a possible D gene is TRBD1 (5 bases). Per germline, CDR1 MDHEN and CDR2 SYDVKM. Trimming took 3 bases from V and 10 from J, leaving 15 bases between them. CDR3 size: 13 residues. The CDR3 loop reads CASSFVVVGPAFF. CDR3 coding DNA: TGTGCCAGCAGTTTTGTAGTCGTGGGGCCAGCTTTCTTT.

Notes on this clone: An end of the junction does not agree with germline; a read error may underlie this. This chain uses TRBV30 with TRBJ1-1, with TRBD1 as a possible D gene (6 bases). Germline V CDR1 and CDR2: GTSNPN, SVGIG (reference sequence). The CDR3 totals 11 residues. The CDR3 DNA reads TGTGTCTGGAGTGTGGGGGGGGGCGCTTTCTTT. This translates into CVWSVGGGAFF.

This clone was found a few times. The rearrangement uses TRBV27 and TRBJ1-3; weak D call: TRBD1 (5 bases). CDR3 length: 13 residues. With 5 bases removed from V and 3 bases from J, the gap between germline ends came to 8 bases. Germline loops: CDR1 MNHEY, CDR2 SMNVEV (reference sequence). In DNA, the CDR3 is TGTGCCAGCAGTGGGGGGGGTGGAAACACCATATATTTT. Encoded protein: CASSGGGGNTIYF.

The chain carries TRBV20-1 and TRBJ2-7; no clear D gene. The CDR3 spans 14 residues. The germline V gene encodes CDR1 DFQATT and CDR2 SNEGSKA (reference sequence). The V end was cut by 3 bases, the J end by 3 bases, with 15 bases between. Written as DNA, the CDR3 is TGCAGTGCTAGTGGCCCCACAAGTGACTACGAGCAGTACTTC. Translating gives CSASGPTSDYEQYF.